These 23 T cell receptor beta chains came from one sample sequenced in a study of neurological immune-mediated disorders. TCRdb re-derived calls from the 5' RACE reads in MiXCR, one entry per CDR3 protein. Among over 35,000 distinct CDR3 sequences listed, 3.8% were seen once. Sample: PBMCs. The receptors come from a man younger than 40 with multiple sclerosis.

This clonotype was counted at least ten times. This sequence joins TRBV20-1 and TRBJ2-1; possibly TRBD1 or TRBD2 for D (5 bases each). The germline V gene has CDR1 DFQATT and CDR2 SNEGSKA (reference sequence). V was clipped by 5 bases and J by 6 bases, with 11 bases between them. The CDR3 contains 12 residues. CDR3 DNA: TGCAGTGCTCCCCGGGGCGGCAATGAGCAGTTCTTC. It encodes CSAPRGGNEQFF.

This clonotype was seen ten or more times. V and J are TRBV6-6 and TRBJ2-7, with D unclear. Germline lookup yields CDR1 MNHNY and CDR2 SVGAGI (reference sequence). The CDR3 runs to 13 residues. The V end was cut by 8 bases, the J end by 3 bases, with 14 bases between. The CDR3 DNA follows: TGTGCCAGCCATTGTGACCCCTACTACGAGCAGTACTTC. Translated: CASHCDPYYEQYF.

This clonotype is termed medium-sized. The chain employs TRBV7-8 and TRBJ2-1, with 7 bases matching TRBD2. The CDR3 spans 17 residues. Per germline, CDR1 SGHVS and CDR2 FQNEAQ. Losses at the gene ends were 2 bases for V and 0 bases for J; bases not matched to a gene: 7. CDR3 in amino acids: CASSLTGGSHSYNEQFF. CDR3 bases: TGTGCCAGCAGCTTAACGGGGGGATCCCACTCCTACAATGAGCAGTTCTTC.

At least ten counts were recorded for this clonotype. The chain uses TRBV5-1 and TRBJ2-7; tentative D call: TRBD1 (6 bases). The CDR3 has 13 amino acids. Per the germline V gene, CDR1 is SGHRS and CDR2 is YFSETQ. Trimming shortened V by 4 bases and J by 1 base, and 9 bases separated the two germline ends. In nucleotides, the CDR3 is TGCGCCAGCAGCATACAGGGATCCTACGAGCAGTACTTC. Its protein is CASSIQGSYEQYF.

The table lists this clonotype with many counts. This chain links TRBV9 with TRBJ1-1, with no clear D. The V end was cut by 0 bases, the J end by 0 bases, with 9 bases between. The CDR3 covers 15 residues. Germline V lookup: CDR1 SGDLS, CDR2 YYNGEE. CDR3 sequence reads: CASSVGMDMNTEAFF. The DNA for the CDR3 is TGTGCCAGCAGCGTAGGGATGGATATGAACACTGAAGCTTTCTTT. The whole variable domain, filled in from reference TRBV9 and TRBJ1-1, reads DSGVTQTPKHLITATGQRVTLRCSPRSGDLSVYWYQQSLDQGLQFLIQYYNGEERAKGNILERFSAQQFPDLHSELNLSSLELGDSALYFCASSVGMDMNTEAFFGQGTRLTVV.

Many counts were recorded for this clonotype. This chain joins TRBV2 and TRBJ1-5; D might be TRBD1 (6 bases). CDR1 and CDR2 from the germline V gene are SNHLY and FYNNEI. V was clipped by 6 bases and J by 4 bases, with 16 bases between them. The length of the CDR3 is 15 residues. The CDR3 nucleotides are TGTGCCAGCAGGGACGGACAGAATTATAATCAGCCCCAGCATTTT. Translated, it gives CASRDGQNYNQPQHF.

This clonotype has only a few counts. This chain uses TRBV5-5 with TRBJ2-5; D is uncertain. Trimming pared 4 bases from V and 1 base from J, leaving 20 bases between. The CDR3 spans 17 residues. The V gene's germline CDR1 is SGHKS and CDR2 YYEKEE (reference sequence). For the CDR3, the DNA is TGTGCCAGCAGCGTGGTTGTTGGCAGAGAATTCCAAGAGACCCAGTACTTC. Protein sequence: CASSVVVGREFQETQYF.

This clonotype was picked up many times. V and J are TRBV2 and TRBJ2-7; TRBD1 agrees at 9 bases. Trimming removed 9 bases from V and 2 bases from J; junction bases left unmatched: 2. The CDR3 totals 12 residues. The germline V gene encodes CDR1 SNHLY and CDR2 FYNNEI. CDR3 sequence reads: CARGTGTYEQYF. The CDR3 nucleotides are TGTGCCAGAGGGACAGGGACCTACGAGCAGTACTTC.

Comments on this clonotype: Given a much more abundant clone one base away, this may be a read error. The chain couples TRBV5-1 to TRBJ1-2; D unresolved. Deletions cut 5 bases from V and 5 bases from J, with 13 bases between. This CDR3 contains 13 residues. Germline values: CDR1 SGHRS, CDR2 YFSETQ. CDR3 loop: CASSVERAYGYTF. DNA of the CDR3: TGCGCCAGCAGTGTGGAAAGGGCGTATGGCTACACCTTC.

This CDR3 is CASSWERDQPQHF. The CDR3, as DNA: TGTGCCAGCAGTTGGGAGAGGGATCAGCCCCAGCATTTT. This chain uses TRBV27 with TRBJ1-5; D is ambiguous. V was trimmed by 4 bases and J by 5 bases, leaving 9 bases between them. CDR3 length: 13 residues. From germline, CDR1 is MNHEY and CDR2 SMNVEV (reference sequence).

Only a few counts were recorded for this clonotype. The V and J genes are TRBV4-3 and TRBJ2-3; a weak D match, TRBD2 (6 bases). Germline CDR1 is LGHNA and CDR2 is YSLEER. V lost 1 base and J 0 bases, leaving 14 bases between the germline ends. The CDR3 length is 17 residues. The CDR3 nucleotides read TGCGCCAGCAGCCAAGGCCTGTTAGCGGTTAGCACAGATACGCAGTATTTT. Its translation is CASSQGLLAVSTDTQYF.

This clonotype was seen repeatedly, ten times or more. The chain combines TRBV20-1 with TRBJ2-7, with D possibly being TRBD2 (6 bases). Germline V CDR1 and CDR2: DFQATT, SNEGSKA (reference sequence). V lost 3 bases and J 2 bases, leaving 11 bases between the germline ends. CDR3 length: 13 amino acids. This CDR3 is CSASSGLTYEQYF. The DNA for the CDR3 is TGCAGTGCTAGCAGCGGGTTAACCTACGAGCAGTACTTC.

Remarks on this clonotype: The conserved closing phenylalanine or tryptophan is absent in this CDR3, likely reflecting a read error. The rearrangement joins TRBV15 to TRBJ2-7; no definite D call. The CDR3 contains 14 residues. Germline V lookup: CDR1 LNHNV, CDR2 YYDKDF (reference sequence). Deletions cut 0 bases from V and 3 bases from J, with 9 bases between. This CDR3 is CATSRDVQNYEQYN. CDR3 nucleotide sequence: TGTGCCACCAGCAGAGATGTCCAGAACTACGAGCAGTACAAC.

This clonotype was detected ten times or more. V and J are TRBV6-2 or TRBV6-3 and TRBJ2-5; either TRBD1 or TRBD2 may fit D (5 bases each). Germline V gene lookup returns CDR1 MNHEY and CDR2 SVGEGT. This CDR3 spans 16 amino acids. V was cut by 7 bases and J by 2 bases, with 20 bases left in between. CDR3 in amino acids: CASTKGPATTQETQYF. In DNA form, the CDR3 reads TGTGCCAGCACCAAGGGACCAGCAACCACGCAAGAGACCCAGTACTTC.

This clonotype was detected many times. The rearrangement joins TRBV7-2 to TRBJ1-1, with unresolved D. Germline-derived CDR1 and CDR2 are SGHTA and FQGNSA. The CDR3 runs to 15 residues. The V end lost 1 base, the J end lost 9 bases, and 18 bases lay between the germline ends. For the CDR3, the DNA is TGTGCCAGCAGCTTAGTTGGAGGAGTGACTCACAAAGCTTTCTTT. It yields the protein CASSLVGGVTHKAFF. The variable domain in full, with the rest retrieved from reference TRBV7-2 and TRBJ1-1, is GAGVSQSPSNKVTEKGKDVELRCDPISGHTALYWYRQSLGQGLEFLIYFQGNSAPDKSGLPSDRFSAERTGGSVSTLTIQRTQQEDSAVYLCASSLVGGVTHKAFFGQGTRLTVV.

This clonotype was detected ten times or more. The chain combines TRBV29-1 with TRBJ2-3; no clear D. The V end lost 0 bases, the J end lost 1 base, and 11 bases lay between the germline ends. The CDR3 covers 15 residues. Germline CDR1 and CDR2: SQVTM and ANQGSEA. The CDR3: CSVEDRTQGTDTQYF. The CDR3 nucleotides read TGCAGCGTTGAAGACCGGACCCAGGGCACAGATACGCAGTATTTT.

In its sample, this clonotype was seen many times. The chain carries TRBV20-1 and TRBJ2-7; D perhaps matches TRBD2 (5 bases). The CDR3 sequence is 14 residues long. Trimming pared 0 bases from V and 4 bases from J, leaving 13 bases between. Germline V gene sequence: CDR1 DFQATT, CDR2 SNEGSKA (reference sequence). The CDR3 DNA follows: TGCAGTGCTAGAGATCTTGAGGGTCGGTACGAGCAGTACTTC. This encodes CSARDLEGRYEQYF.

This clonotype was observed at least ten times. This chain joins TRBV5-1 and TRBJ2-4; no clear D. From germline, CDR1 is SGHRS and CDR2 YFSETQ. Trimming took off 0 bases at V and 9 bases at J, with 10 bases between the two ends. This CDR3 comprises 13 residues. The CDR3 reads CASSLDGVTIQYF. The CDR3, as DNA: TGCGCCAGCAGCTTGGATGGGGTTACCATTCAGTACTTC.

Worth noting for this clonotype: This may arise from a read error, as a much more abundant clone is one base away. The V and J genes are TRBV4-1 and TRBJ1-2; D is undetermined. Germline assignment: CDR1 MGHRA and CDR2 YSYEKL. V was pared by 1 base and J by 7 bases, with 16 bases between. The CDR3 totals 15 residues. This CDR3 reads CASSQARERVGGYTF. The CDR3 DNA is TGCGCCAGCAGCCAAGCCCGGGAAAGGGTTGGTGGCTACACCTTC.

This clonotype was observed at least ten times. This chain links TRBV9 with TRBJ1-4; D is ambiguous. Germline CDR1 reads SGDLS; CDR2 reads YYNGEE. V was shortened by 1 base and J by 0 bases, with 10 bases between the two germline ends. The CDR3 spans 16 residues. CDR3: CASSVRTTATNEKLFF. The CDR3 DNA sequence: TGTGCCAGCAGCGTACGGACGACTGCAACTAATGAAAAACTGTTTTTT.

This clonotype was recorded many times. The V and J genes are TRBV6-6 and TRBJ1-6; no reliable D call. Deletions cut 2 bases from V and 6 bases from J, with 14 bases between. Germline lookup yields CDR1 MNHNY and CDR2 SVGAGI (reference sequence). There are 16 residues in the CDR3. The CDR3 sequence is CASSYVEGWGNSPLHF. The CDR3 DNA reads TGTGCCAGCAGTTACGTCGAAGGTTGGGGTAATTCACCCCTCCACTTT.

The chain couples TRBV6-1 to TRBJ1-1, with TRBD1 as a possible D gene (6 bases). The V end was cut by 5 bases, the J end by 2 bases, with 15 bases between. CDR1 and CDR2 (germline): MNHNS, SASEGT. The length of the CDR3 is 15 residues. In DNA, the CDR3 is TGTGCCAGCAGTCTCGGGACATTCATAAACACTGAAGCTTTCTTT. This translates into CASSLGTFINTEAFF.

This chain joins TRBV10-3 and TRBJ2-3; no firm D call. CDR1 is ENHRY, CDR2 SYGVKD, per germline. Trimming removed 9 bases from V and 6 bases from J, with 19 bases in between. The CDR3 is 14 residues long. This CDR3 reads CAINGVGAEDTQYF. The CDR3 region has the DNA TGTGCCATTAATGGGGTAGGTGCTGAGGATACGCAGTATTTT.